These 25 T cell receptor beta chains came from one sample sequenced in a study of metastatic and nonmetastatic thyroid tumors. From the PCR reads, TCRdb re-called clones with MiXCR. This table has more than 35,000 clones, approximately 13% appearing once. Patients had received no treatment of any kind before thyroid surgery. Sequenced input: blood. These receptors were obtained from a female donor with papillary thyroid cancer or a benign thyroid nodule (not recorded which). Some clones in this sample may be carry-over from other donors' samples.

This clone turned up a few times. The V gene is TRBV6-1, the J gene TRBJ2-1; 12 bases fit TRBD2. The CDR3 extends over 15 amino acids. The junction had 8 bases not matched to a gene; V was cut back by 6 bases and J by 8 bases. Germline CDR1 reads MNHNS; CDR2 reads SASEGT. The CDR3 DNA is TGTGCCAGCAGGCCAGGACTAGCGGGGAGGGATGAGCAGTTCTTC. Translating it yields CASRPGLAGRDEQFF.

This clone was seen ten or more times. The rearrangement joins TRBV29-1 to TRBJ1-5, with D maybe TRBD1 (5 bases). V was pared by 6 bases and J by 0 bases, with 15 bases between. The CDR3 length is 15 residues. CDR1 SQVTM and CDR2 ANQGSEA come from the germline V gene. In DNA, the CDR3 is TGCAGCGTGTTAACGGACACATATAGCAATCAGCCCCAGCATTTT. Its translation is CSVLTDTYSNQPQHF.

In its sample, this clone was seen many times. The CDR3 is CASSQGDRFDEQFF. The DNA for the CDR3 is TGTGCCAGCAGCCAAGGGGACAGGTTCGATGAGCAGTTCTTC. This chain joins TRBV3-1 and TRBJ2-1; 8 bases line up with TRBD1. CDR1 LGHDT and CDR2 YNNKEL come from the germline V gene (reference sequence). The junction had 4 bases not matched to a gene; V was cut back by 1 base and J by 8 bases. This CDR3 region has 14 residues.

This clone was recorded at least ten times. The V call is TRBV29-1, the J call TRBJ1-1, with 7 bases matching TRBD1. Germline CDR1 reads SQVTM; CDR2 reads ANQGSEA. The CDR3 contains 14 residues. Germline trimming cut 6 bases from V and 0 bases from J; bases unmatched to any gene: 7. CDR3 loop: CSVDRGQMNTEAFF. The CDR3 region has the DNA TGCAGCGTGGACCGGGGACAGATGAACACTGAAGCTTTCTTT.

There are many counts of this clone. This chain joins TRBV2 and TRBJ2-3; D remains unclear. CDR1 is SNHLY and CDR2 is FYNNEI in the germline V gene. CDR3 length: 16 residues. Trimming took off 1 base at V and 6 bases at J, with 17 bases between the two ends. The CDR3 is CASSEGYASGWDTQYF. CDR3 nucleotide sequence: TGTGCCAGCAGTGAAGGTTACGCGAGTGGTTGGGATACGCAGTATTTT.

This clone was observed many times. V usage is TRBV19 and J usage is TRBJ2-7; TRBD1 aligns across 9 bases. CDR1 and CDR2 from the germline V gene are LNHDA and SQIVND (reference sequence). The CDR3 consists of 15 residues. The ends lost 8 bases at V and 1 base at J; junction bases unmatched: 9. CDR3 in amino acids: CASQPTGGRSYEQYF. CDR3 in DNA: TGTGCCAGTCAGCCTACAGGGGGCAGGTCCTACGAGCAGTACTTC.

The J gene is TRBJ1-2, the V gene TRBV20-1; D gene unclear. The ends were cut back, 6 bases at V and 10 bases at J, with 21 bases in the middle. Per germline, CDR1 DFQATT and CDR2 SNEGSKA (reference sequence). The CDR3 length is 13 residues. CDR3 nucleotides: TGCAGTGCCACGTTGACATCCTTCGGCGACTACACCTTC. Amino acid sequence: CSATLTSFGDYTF.

This clone was observed many times. As DNA, the CDR3 is TGTGCCAGCAGCTTCGAGGGGAGGAATGGCTACACCTTC. Residues: CASSFEGRNGYTF. The chain combines TRBV7-2 with TRBJ1-2; D perhaps matches TRBD1 (5 bases). Germline V lookup: CDR1 SGHTA, CDR2 FQGNSA. The V end was cut by 3 bases, the J end by 6 bases, with 11 bases between. CDR3 length equals 13 residues.

This clone showed up many times. Just one base apart from a much larger clone, this may be a read error. This CDR3 fails to terminate in the conserved phenylalanine or tryptophan, so it likely reflects a read error. The chain carries TRBV20-1 and TRBJ1-6; possibly TRBD1 for D (6 bases). The CDR3 length is 15 residues. The germline V and J ends were trimmed by 6 bases and 8 bases, with 20 bases remaining between them. Germline assignment: CDR1 DFQATT and CDR2 SNEGSKA (reference sequence). CDR3 coding DNA: TGCAGTGCAGAAACAGCGGGACATCGGTATTCACCCCTCCACCTT. It codes for CSAETAGHRYSPLHL.

This clone showed up many times. CDR3 bases: TGTGCCAGCAGGCGGACGGTAATATACGAGCAGTACTTC. This codes for CASRRTVIYEQYF. The chain joins TRBV6-2 or TRBV6-3 to TRBJ2-7; no clear D gene. The V gene lost 6 bases and the J gene lost 4 bases, with 13 bases spanning the gap. The CDR3 is 13 residues long. Germline loops: CDR1 MNHEY, CDR2 SVGEGT.

This clone is termed medium-sized. The chain joins TRBV6-2 or TRBV6-3 to TRBJ2-7, with 12 bases aligning to TRBD1. From germline, CDR1 is MNHEY and CDR2 SVGEGT. The V and J ends lost 6 bases and 4 bases, in that order; junction bases with no gene match: 7. This CDR3 contains 15 residues. The CDR3 reads CASRIPGQGAYEQYF. The CDR3 DNA follows: TGTGCCAGCAGGATTCCGGGACAGGGGGCTTACGAGCAGTACTTC.

There are many counts of this clone. V is TRBV20-1 and J is TRBJ2-5, with 11 nucleotides matching TRBD2. The CDR3 is 14 amino acids. The germline gives CDR1 DFQATT, CDR2 SNEGSKA (reference sequence). V lost 3 bases, J lost 5 bases, and 5 bases stayed unmatched. CDR3 DNA sequence: TGCAGTGCTAGCTTGTGGACTAGCGGGGAGACCCAGTACTTC. Residues: CSASLWTSGETQYF.

The table lists this clone with many counts. The rearrangement joins TRBV4-2 to TRBJ1-1, with a tentative D call TRBD1 (6 bases). The CDR3 consists of 16 residues. V was clipped by 1 base and J by 1 base, with 13 bases between them. CDR1 is LGHNA and CDR2 is YNFKEQ in the germline V gene. In DNA, the CDR3 is TGTGCCAGCAGCCAAGGCCCAGACAGGACGAACACTGAAGCTTTCTTT. Protein product: CASSQGPDRTNTEAFF.

In its sample, this clone is medium-sized. The chain combines TRBV12-3 or TRBV12-4 with TRBJ1-2, with D maybe TRBD1 (5 bases). Trimming took off 4 bases at V and 4 bases at J, with 13 bases between the two ends. The CDR3 totals 14 residues. The CDR3 DNA reads as TGTGCCAGCAGTTCCCGGCCGGGGGGCTATGGCTACACCTTC. Translated, it gives CASSSRPGGYGYTF.

This clone was detected many times. The chain employs TRBV27 and TRBJ1-3; maybe TRBD1 (6 bases). The CDR3 runs to 14 residues. The germline V and J ends were trimmed by 5 bases and 4 bases, with 12 bases remaining between them. Germline CDR1 reads MNHEY; CDR2 reads SMNVEV (reference sequence). The CDR3 spells CASSLQGSGNTIYF. CDR3 coding DNA: TGTGCCAGCAGTCTACAGGGCTCGGGAAACACCATATATTTT.

This clone was found many times. This chain connects TRBV7-9 to TRBJ2-1; possible D gene TRBD2, 5 bases. CDR1 SEHNR and CDR2 FQNEAQ come from the germline V gene (reference sequence). CDR3 size: 16 residues. Trimming took off 1 base at V and 6 bases at J, with 16 bases between the two ends. The CDR3 sequence: CASSLDRGSRSNEQFF. DNA for the CDR3: TGTGCCAGCAGCTTAGACCGGGGAAGCAGGTCCAATGAGCAGTTCTTC. Filled out from reference TRBV7-9 and TRBJ2-1, the complete variable domain reads DTGVSQNPRHKITKRGQNVTFRCDPISEHNRLYWYRQTLGQGPEFLTYFQNEAQLEKSRLLSDRFSAERPKGSFSTLEIQRTEQGDSAMYLCASSLDRGSRSNEQFFGPGTRLTVL.

The chain has TRBV7-8 and TRBJ2-1; TRBD2 might be the D (6 bases). This CDR3 contains 15 residues. The V end lost 1 base, the J end lost 3 bases, and 10 bases lay between the germline ends. CDR1 and CDR2 (germline): SGHVS, FQNEAQ. The CDR3 DNA sequence: TGTGCCAGCAGCTTAGAAACTAGCCGCTACAATGAGCAGTTCTTC. The encoded protein is CASSLETSRYNEQFF.

This clone has a count of ten or more. The chain employs TRBV6-1 and TRBJ2-3; no reliable D call. V was clipped by 7 bases and J by 0 bases, with 8 bases between them. Germline values: CDR1 MNHNS, CDR2 SASEGT. The CDR3 is made up of 13 amino acids. The CDR3 nucleotides read TGTGCCAGCACCATAGTTAGCACAGATACGCAGTATTTT. It is translated as CASTIVSTDTQYF.

This clone was counted at least ten times. The chain carries TRBV11-3 and TRBJ1-2, with unresolved D. Germline values: CDR1 SGHNT, CDR2 YENEEA. Deletions cut 7 bases from V and 6 bases from J, with 18 bases between. CDR3 length: 14 residues. CDR3 in amino acids: CASTQLAPRDGYTF. The CDR3 DNA is TGTGCCAGCACCCAATTGGCCCCTAGGGATGGCTACACCTTC.

The table lists this clone with many counts. The V and J genes are TRBV6-2 or TRBV6-3 and TRBJ2-7, with D maybe TRBD2 (5 bases). V dropped 5 bases and J dropped 0 bases, with 14 bases sitting between them. Germline CDR1 is MNHEY and CDR2 is SVGEGT. This CDR3 has 15 residues. In DNA, the CDR3 is TGTGCCAGCAGTCCTCCACCCGGGGACTCCTACGAGCAGTACTTC. Amino acids: CASSPPPGDSYEQYF.

Details on this clone: Since a much larger clone is just one base distant, this may be a read error. This chain connects TRBV2 to TRBJ2-7; D might be TRBD2 (6 bases). Germline CDR1 reads SNHLY; CDR2 reads FYNNEI. The CDR3 is made up of 13 amino acids. In nucleotides, the CDR3 is TGTGTCAGCACCGGGACTGCCTACTACGAGCAGTACTTC. It is translated as CVSTGTAYYEQYF. Drawing the rest from reference TRBV2 and TRBJ2-7, the complete variable domain is EPEVTQTPSHQVTQMGQEVILRCVPISNHLYFYWYRQILGQKVEFLVSFYNNEISEKSEIFDDQFSVERPDGSNFTLKIRSTKLEDSAMYFCVSTGTAYYEQYFGPGTRLTVT.

This clone showed up many times. The rearrangement uses TRBV19 and TRBJ1-5; 10 nucleotides align to TRBD1. CDR1 and CDR2 (germline): LNHDA, SQIVND (reference sequence). The CDR3 contains 16 residues. J gave up 6 bases and V 5 bases, and 10 bases lay outside the gene matches. The CDR3 protein is CASSSRTGGGGQPQHF. The DNA of the CDR3 is TGTGCCAGTAGTTCGAGGACAGGGGGTGGGGGTCAGCCCCAGCATTTT. Filled out from reference TRBV19 and TRBJ1-5, the complete variable domain reads DGGITQSPKYLFRKEGQNVTLSCEQNLNHDAMYWYRQDPGQGLRLIYYSQIVNDFQKGDIAEGYSVSREKKESFPLTVTSAQKNPTAFYLCASSSRTGGGGQPQHFGDGTRLSIL.

This clone was counted many times. This chain joins TRBV18 and TRBJ2-2; 8 bases map to TRBD1. From germline, CDR1 is KGHSH and CDR2 LQKENI. V lost 6 bases to trimming and J lost 7 bases; unmatched junction nucleotides: 10. The CDR3 runs to 15 residues. The CDR3, as DNA: TGTGCCAGCTCGTCGAGACAGGGGACGGGCGGGGAGCTGTTTTTT. Its protein is CASSSRQGTGGELFF.

In its sample, this clone ranks as medium-sized (0.01 to 0.1%). The genes are TRBV6-1 and TRBJ1-5; D is undetermined. The CDR3 is 14 amino acids. Germline assignment: CDR1 MNHNS and CDR2 SASEGT. Trimming stripped 3 bases from V and 1 base from J, with 7 bases between. The CDR3 nucleotides read TGTGCCAGCAGTGAGAGTAGGAGCAATCAGCCCCAGCATTTT. Protein sequence: CASSESRSNQPQHF.

The J gene is TRBJ1-3, the V gene TRBV6-1; possible D gene TRBD1, 5 bases. This CDR3 spans 15 amino acids. Germline lookup yields CDR1 MNHNS and CDR2 SASEGT. V dropped 7 bases and J dropped 4 bases, with 17 bases sitting between them. In nucleotides, the CDR3 is TGTGCCAGCACCGGGGGGGGGTTGGGAGGAAACACCATATATTTT. Amino acids: CASTGGGLGGNTIYF.